This TCR beta chain was sequenced for a study of T-cell reconstitution after alpha-beta-depleted transplantation in children. Unique molecular identifiers were incorporated into the prepared TCRbeta library. From the PCR reads, TCRdb called clonotypes with MiXCR, one entry per CDR3 protein. This sample has approximately 230,000 distinct CDR3 sequences; about a quarter occur once, and the top ten carry approximately 2.5%. The sample holds many counts of this clonotype. CDR1 is SQVTM and CDR2 is ANQGSEA in the germline V gene. V was clipped by 6 bases and J by 1 base, with 12 bases between them. This CDR3 is built from 13 residues.

The material sequenced was PBMCs, taken before TCRalphabeta/CD19-depleted stem cell transplant. The receptor was derived from a girl aged 2-10 years with Fanconi anemia, due to receive a stem cell transplant. The chain links TRBV29-1 to TRBJ1-2, with a weak D call TRBD1 (6 bases). For the CDR3, the DNA is TGCAGCGTAGAGACAGGATTTAACTATGGCTACACCTTC. Translating gives CSVETGFNYGYTF. Combining the CDR3 with reference TRBV29-1 and TRBJ1-2 gives the whole variable domain SAVISQKPSRDICQRGTSLTIQCQVDSQVTMMFWYRQQPGQSLTLIATANQGSEATYESGFVIDKFPISRPNLTFSTLTVSNMSPEDSSIYLCSVETGFNYGYTFGSGTRLTVV.